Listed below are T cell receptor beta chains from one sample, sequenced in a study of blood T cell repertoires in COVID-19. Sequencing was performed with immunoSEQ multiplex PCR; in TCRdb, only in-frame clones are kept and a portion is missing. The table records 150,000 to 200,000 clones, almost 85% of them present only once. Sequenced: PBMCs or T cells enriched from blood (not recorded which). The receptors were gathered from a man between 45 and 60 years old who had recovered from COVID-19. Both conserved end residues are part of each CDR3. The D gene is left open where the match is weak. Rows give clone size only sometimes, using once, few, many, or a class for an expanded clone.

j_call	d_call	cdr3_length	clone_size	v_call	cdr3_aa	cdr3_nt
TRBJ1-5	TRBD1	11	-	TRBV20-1	CSVGRDRPQHF	TGCAGTGTCGGACGGGACAGACCCCAGCATTTT
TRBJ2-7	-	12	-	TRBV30	CAWSGGPREQYF	TGTGCCTGGAGCGGGGGTCCGCGAGAGCAGTACTTC
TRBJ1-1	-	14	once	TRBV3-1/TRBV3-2	CASSQDPRSTEAFF	TGTGCCAGCAGCCAAGATCCAAGGAGCACTGAAGCTTTCTTT
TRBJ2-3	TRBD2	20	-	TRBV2	CASTPGRLAGGLESTDTQYF	TGTGCCAGCACCCCCGGAAGGCTAGCGGGGGGGTTAGAAAGCACAGATACGCAGTATTTT
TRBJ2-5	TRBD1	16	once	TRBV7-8	CASSLRPGTGQETQYF	TGTGCCAGCAGCCTTCGTCCCGGGACAGGTCAAGAGACCCAGTACTTC
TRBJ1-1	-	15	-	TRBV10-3	CAISESGQLNTEAFF	TGTGCCATCAGTGAGTCAGGACAGCTGAACACTGAAGCTTTCTTT
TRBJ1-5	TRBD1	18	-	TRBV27	CASRHLKGMTGVSQPQHF	TGTGCCAGCAGGCACCTAAAAGGGATGACAGGGGTAAGTCAGCCCCAGCATTTT
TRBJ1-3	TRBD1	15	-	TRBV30	CAWRATGGQGNTIYF	TGTGCCTGGAGGGCCACAGGGGGGCAAGGAAACACCATATATTTT
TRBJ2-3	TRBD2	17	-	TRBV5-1	CASSLELVAGGTDTQYF	TGCGCCAGCAGCTTGGAGTTAGTAGCGGGAGGCACAGATACGCAGTATTTT
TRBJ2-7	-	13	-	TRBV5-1	CASSPHGAYEQYF	TGCGCCAGCAGCCCCCACGGGGCCTACGAGCAGTACTTC
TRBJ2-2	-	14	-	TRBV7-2	CASSLASGTGELFF	TGTGCCAGCAGCTTAGCTTCGGGCACCGGGGAGCTGTTTTTT
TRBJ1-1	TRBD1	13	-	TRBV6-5	CATGGTADTEAFF	TGTGCCACGGGCGGGACAGCTGACACTGAAGCTTTCTTT
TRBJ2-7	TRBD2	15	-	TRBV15	CATSRGRGRLYEQYF	TGTGCCACCAGCAGGGGGAGGGGCAGACTCTACGAGCAGTACTTC
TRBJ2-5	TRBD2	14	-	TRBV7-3	CASSSSGNQETQYF	TGTGCCAGCTCTTCTAGCGGGAACCAAGAGACCCAGTACTTC
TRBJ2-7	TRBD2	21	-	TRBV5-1	CASSKTPSGLAGAKDSYEQYF	TGCGCCAGCAGTAAAACACCCTCGGGACTAGCGGGGGCCAAGGATTCCTACGAGCAGTACTTC
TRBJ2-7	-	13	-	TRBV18	CASSPPNNAEQYF	TGTGCCAGCTCACCACCGAACAACGCCGAGCAGTACTTC
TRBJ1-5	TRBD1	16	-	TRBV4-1	CASSQVPDRKNQPQHF	TGCGCCAGCAGCCAGGTGCCGGACAGGAAGAATCAGCCCCAGCATTTT
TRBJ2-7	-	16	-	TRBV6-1	CASSEVAEVRGYEQYF	TGTGCCAGCAGTGAAGTTGCGGAGGTTAGGGGGTACGAGCAGTACTTC
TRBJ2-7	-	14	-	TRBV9	CASSEGDNSYEQYF	TGTGCCAGCAGCGAAGGGGACAACTCCTACGAGCAGTACTTC
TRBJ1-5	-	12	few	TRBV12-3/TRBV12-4	CASSWGYQPQHF	TGTGCCAGCAGTTGGGGCTACCAGCCCCAGCATTTT
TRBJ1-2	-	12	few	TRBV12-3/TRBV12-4	CASSSVAGGYTF	TGTGCCAGCAGTTCTGTCGCGGGTGGCTACACCTTC
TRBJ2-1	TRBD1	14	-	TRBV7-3	CASSPGTGRNEQFF	TGTGCCAGCAGCCCCGGGACAGGGCGGAATGAGCAGTTCTTC
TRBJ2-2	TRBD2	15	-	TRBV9	CASSRTSANTGELFF	TGTGCCAGCTCGCGGACTAGCGCGAACACCGGGGAGCTGTTTTTT
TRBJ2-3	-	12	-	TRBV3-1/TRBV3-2	CASSHGTDTQYF	TGTGCCAGCAGCCACGGCACAGATACGCAGTATTTT
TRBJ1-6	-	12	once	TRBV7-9	CASSPSDSPLHF	TGTGCCAGCAGCCCCTCGGATTCACCCCTCCACTTT
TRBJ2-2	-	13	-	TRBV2	CASSDEASGELFF	TGTGCCAGCAGTGACGAAGCCTCCGGGGAGCTGTTTTTT
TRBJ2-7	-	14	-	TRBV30	CAWGRTLVSYEQYF	TGTGCCTGGGGAAGAACCTTAGTCTCCTACGAGCAGTACTTC
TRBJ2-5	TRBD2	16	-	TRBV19	CASSTPPGTRLATQYF	TGTGCCAGTAGTACCCCCCCCGGGACTAGACTGGCGACCCAGTACTTC
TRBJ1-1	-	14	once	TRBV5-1	CASSISGVNTEAFF	TGCGCCAGCAGCATTAGCGGAGTGAACACTGAAGCTTTCTTT
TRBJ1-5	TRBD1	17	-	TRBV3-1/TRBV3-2	CASSQYKGTAGNQPQHF	TGTGCCAGCAGCCAGTATAAGGGGACAGCTGGCAATCAGCCCCAGCATTTT
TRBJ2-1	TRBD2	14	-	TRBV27	CASIVTSGGNEQFF	TGTGCCAGTATAGTGACTAGCGGGGGAAATGAGCAGTTCTTC
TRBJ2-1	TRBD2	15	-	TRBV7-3	CASSLRLAGKNEQFF	TGTGCCAGCAGCCTCAGACTAGCGGGAAAAAATGAGCAGTTCTTC
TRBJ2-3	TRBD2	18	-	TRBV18	CASSPTPGTSGGTDTQYF	TGTGCCAGCTCACCAACCCCCGGGACTAGCGGGGGCACAGATACGCAGTATTTT
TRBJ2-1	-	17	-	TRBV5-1	CASSLGLTFATNNEQFF	TGCGCCAGCAGCTTGGGCTTGACATTCGCTACGAACAATGAGCAGTTCTTC
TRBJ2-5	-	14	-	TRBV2	CASKSGSTEETQYF	TGTGCCAGCAAATCAGGGTCCACGGAAGAGACCCAGTACTTC
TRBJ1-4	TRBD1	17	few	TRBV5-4	CASSLNRGKTTNEKLFF	TGTGCCAGCAGCTTGAACAGGGGGAAGACAACTAATGAAAAACTGTTTTTT
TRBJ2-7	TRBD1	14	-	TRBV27	CASSPSGQGYEQYF	TGTGCCAGCAGTCCCTCGGGACAGGGATACGAGCAGTACTTC
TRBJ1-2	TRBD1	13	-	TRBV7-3	CASSFRDSYGYTF	TGTGCCAGCAGCTTCCGGGACAGTTATGGCTACACCTTC
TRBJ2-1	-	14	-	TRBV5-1	CASSGGPTNQEQFF	TGCGCCAGCAGTGGGGGCCCCACGAATCAGGAGCAGTTCTTC
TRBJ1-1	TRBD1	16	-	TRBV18	CASSLGQGGANTEAFF	TGTGCCAGCTCTCTAGGACAGGGGGGAGCGAACACTGAAGCTTTCTTT
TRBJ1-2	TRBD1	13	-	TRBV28	CASSQTGNYGYTF	TGTGCCAGCAGTCAGACAGGGAATTACGGCTACACCTTC
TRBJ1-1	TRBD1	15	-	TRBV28	CASSLSGTGVTEAFF	TGTGCCAGCAGTTTGTCGGGGACAGGGGTCACTGAAGCTTTCTTT
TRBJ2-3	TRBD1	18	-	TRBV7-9	CASSSWTGGVGSTDTQYF	TGTGCCAGCAGCTCCTGGACAGGGGGCGTAGGTAGCACAGATACGCAGTATTTT
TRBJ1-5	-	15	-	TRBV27	CASSSTGPGNQPQHF	TGTGCCAGCAGTTCCACAGGGCCTGGCAATCAGCCCCAGCATTTT
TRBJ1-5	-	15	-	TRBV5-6	CASSHRGNSNQPQHF	TGTGCCAGCAGCCACCGGGGGAATAGCAATCAGCCCCAGCATTTT
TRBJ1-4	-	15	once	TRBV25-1	CASTGGTSFERKLFF	TGTGCCAGCACGGGGGGGACTTCCTTCGAGAGAAAACTGTTTTTT
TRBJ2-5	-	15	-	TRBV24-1	CATSDLRAGVETQYF	TGTGCCACCAGTGATTTGCGGGCAGGGGTAGAGACCCAGTACTTC
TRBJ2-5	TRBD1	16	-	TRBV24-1	CATSDSGTGEQETQYF	TGTGCCACCAGTGATTCCGGGACAGGAGAACAAGAGACCCAGTACTTC
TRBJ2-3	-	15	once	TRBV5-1	CASSLESKGTDTQYF	TGCGCCAGCAGCTTAGAGTCCAAAGGCACAGATACGCAGTATTTT
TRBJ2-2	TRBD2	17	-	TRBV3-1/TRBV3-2	CASRLTSGPTNTGELFF	TGTGCCAGCAGGCTAACTAGCGGGCCAACGAACACCGGGGAGCTGTTTTTT